This TCR beta chain was found in a study of T cells in women clearing cervical HPV infection. Study background: HLA type stays a possible confounder, typing being limited.

TCR beta CDR3 amplified by multiplex PCR from approximately 1,200 ng genomic DNA. Generated by immunoSEQ multiplex PCR, the TCRdb table keeps only in-frame clones and is missing some. This table lists around 25,000 clones. There are 15 residues in the CDR3. Germline assignment: CDR1 SGHAT and CDR2 FQDESV (reference sequence). V trimming: 5 bases; J trimming: 8 bases; junction bases outside the gene matches: 12. To note about this clone: Its antigen is unknown. With the read ending 3 residues before the CDR3 end, the germline J gene is used to fill in that end.

Study outcomes and limitations: Associations may precede or follow infection; HPV-specific or memory T cells were not isolated.

The chain couples TRBV11-1 to TRBJ2-1, with 7 nucleotides matching TRBD1. The source material was blood buffy coat. The origin of this receptor is a woman aged 18 to 69 with a cervical HPV16 infection that either progressed to CIN3+ or cleared (not recorded which). CDR3 DNA, as far as it was read: TGTGCCAGCAGCGTAGGGGACAGTAAGAACCATGAG. Translating gives CASSVGDSKNHE. The entire CDR3 protein reads CASSVGDSKNHEQFF.